The rows below give T cell receptor beta chains drawn from one sample of a study of CD4+ T cells in melanoma. This table comes from immunoSEQ multiplex PCR, and its TCRdb copy is limited to in-frame clones, with some not included. This table holds about 50,000 clones, about 88% found once. Specimen: peripheral blood. The source of these receptors is a human donor with melanoma. CDR3s include the opening cysteine and the closing phenylalanine or tryptophan. A D gene is named only where the DNA matches it firmly. The size of a clone is reported for some rows only, either as once, few or many, or as a class for expanded clones.

v_gene: TRBV6-5; d_gene: -; abundance: -; j_gene: TRBJ2-2; CDR3nt: TGTGCCAGCACCAAATCAAGGTTCACCGGGGAGCTGTTTTTT; CDR3aa: CASTKSRFTGELFF
v_gene: TRBV5-1; d_gene: -; abundance: -; j_gene: TRBJ2-7; CDR3nt: TGCGCCAGCAGTCGGGGCCAACCCTACGAGCAGTACTTC; CDR3aa: CASSRGQPYEQYF
v_gene: TRBV4-3; d_gene: TRBD1; abundance: -; j_gene: TRBJ2-7; CDR3nt: TGCGCCAGCAGCCAAGATCAAACAGGGGGCTTAAACGAGCAGTACTTC; CDR3aa: CASSQDQTGGLNEQYF
v_gene: TRBV13; d_gene: -; abundance: once; j_gene: TRBJ2-5; CDR3nt: TGTGCCAGCAGCCTGGGACATCAAGAGACCCAGTACTTC; CDR3aa: CASSLGHQETQYF
v_gene: TRBV9; d_gene: -; abundance: once; j_gene: TRBJ2-3; CDR3nt: TGTGCCAGCAGCGCGCGGACAGTTAGCGGCACAGATACGCAGTATTTT; CDR3aa: CASSARTVSGTDTQYF
v_gene: TRBV7-9; d_gene: -; abundance: -; j_gene: TRBJ1-6; CDR3nt: TGTGCCAGCAGCTTGATGGCGGCCACCTATAATTCACCCCTCCACTTT; CDR3aa: CASSLMAATYNSPLHF
v_gene: TRBV5-1; d_gene: TRBD1; abundance: -; j_gene: TRBJ2-3; CDR3nt: TGCGCCAGCAGCTTGGGTGGGACAGGCACAGATACGCAGTATTTT; CDR3aa: CASSLGGTGTDTQYF
v_gene: TRBV19; d_gene: TRBD2; abundance: -; j_gene: TRBJ2-1; CDR3nt: TGTGCCAGTAGTATAGGCGGGGGGGCCGGTGAGCAGTTCTTC; CDR3aa: CASSIGGGAGEQFF
v_gene: TRBV11-3; d_gene: -; abundance: -; j_gene: TRBJ2-7; CDR3nt: TGTGCCAGCAGCTTCAGGGGCGGACCTTCGGACGAGCAGTACTTC; CDR3aa: CASSFRGGPSDEQYF
v_gene: TRBV7-9; d_gene: TRBD2; abundance: -; j_gene: TRBJ2-5; CDR3nt: TGTGCCAGCAGCTCCCCACTCGAGACTAGCGGGGGGGCCCCAGAGACCCAGTACTTC; CDR3aa: CASSSPLETSGGAPETQYF
v_gene: TRBV2; d_gene: -; abundance: few; j_gene: TRBJ1-6; CDR3nt: TGTGCCACCACGCAGGGGAGCAATTCACCCCTCCACTTT; CDR3aa: CATTQGSNSPLHF
v_gene: TRBV28; d_gene: -; abundance: -; j_gene: TRBJ2-2; CDR3nt: TGTGCCAGCAGTTCCGACACCGGGGAGCTGTTTTTT; CDR3aa: CASSSDTGELFF
v_gene: TRBV30; d_gene: -; abundance: -; j_gene: TRBJ2-7; CDR3nt: TGTGCCTGGAGTGTAAAACAGGCTGGGGTCTACGAGCAGTACTTC; CDR3aa: CAWSVKQAGVYEQYF
v_gene: TRBV27; d_gene: -; abundance: -; j_gene: TRBJ1-5; CDR3nt: TGTGCCAGCACCCACTGGCCCATGGGCAATCAGCCCCAGCATTTT; CDR3aa: CASTHWPMGNQPQHF
v_gene: TRBV7-9; d_gene: -; abundance: once; j_gene: TRBJ1-2; CDR3nt: TGTGCCAGCAGCCCGGGACCGACTAACTATGGCTACACCTTC; CDR3aa: CASSPGPTNYGYTF
v_gene: TRBV4-3; d_gene: TRBD1; abundance: -; j_gene: TRBJ1-2; CDR3nt: TGCGCCAGCAGCCAAGAACAGGGGGCTTTCTATGGCTACACCTTC; CDR3aa: CASSQEQGAFYGYTF
v_gene: TRBV30; d_gene: -; abundance: -; j_gene: TRBJ1-3; CDR3nt: TGTGCCTGGAGTGGAGGCGGCTACTCTGGAAACACCATATATTTT; CDR3aa: CAWSGGGYSGNTIYF
v_gene: TRBV7-2; d_gene: -; abundance: -; j_gene: TRBJ2-1; CDR3nt: TGTGCCAGCAGCCTAGGCGGCGGGGATGAGCAGTTCTTC; CDR3aa: CASSLGGGDEQFF
v_gene: TRBV27; d_gene: -; abundance: -; j_gene: TRBJ1-2; CDR3nt: TGTGCCAGCAGCACCGACAGCCACTATGGCTACACCTTC; CDR3aa: CASSTDSHYGYTF
v_gene: TRBV7-6; d_gene: TRBD2; abundance: -; j_gene: TRBJ2-3; CDR3nt: TGTGCCAGCAGCTTACCTAGCGGAACCACAGATACGCAGTATTTT; CDR3aa: CASSLPSGTTDTQYF
v_gene: TRBV6-6; d_gene: TRBD1; abundance: -; j_gene: TRBJ1-2; CDR3nt: TGTGCCAGCAGTAGACGGGACAGGGGAAAGGGCTACACCTTC; CDR3aa: CASSRRDRGKGYTF
v_gene: TRBV5-1; d_gene: -; abundance: -; j_gene: TRBJ2-4; CDR3nt: TGCGCCAGCAGCTACAACAGGGACATTCAGTACTTC; CDR3aa: CASSYNRDIQYF
v_gene: TRBV7-8; d_gene: TRBD1; abundance: -; j_gene: TRBJ2-7; CDR3nt: TGTGCCAGCAGAGTCACAGGGGATCCGGCGTACGAGCAGTACTTC; CDR3aa: CASRVTGDPAYEQYF
v_gene: TRBV19; d_gene: TRBD2; abundance: few; j_gene: TRBJ2-3; CDR3nt: TGTGCCAGTAGTAACCTAGCGGGGGGGCGAGATACCGGCACAGATACGCAGTATTTT; CDR3aa: CASSNLAGGRDTGTDTQYF
v_gene: TRBV27; d_gene: -; abundance: -; j_gene: TRBJ1-2; CDR3nt: TGTGCCAGCAGCCCGGGGAGTTCTGGGGCTAGCTACACCTTC; CDR3aa: CASSPGSSGASYTF
v_gene: TRBV9; d_gene: -; abundance: -; j_gene: TRBJ1-5; CDR3nt: TGTGCCAGCAGCGTAACACATGGCCCGAATCAGCCCCAGCATTTT; CDR3aa: CASSVTHGPNQPQHF
v_gene: TRBV29-1; d_gene: -; abundance: -; j_gene: TRBJ1-2; CDR3nt: TGCAGCGCCGCGACAGATAACTATGGCTACACCTTC; CDR3aa: CSAATDNYGYTF
v_gene: TRBV10-3; d_gene: TRBD2; abundance: -; j_gene: TRBJ2-7; CDR3nt: TGTGCCATCAGTGGGGGACTAGCGCACTCTTTCTCCTACGAGCAGTACTTC; CDR3aa: CAISGGLAHSFSYEQYF
v_gene: TRBV7-9; d_gene: -; abundance: few; j_gene: TRBJ2-7; CDR3nt: TGTGCCAGCAGCCTCACCCCCTACGAGCAGTACTTC; CDR3aa: CASSLTPYEQYF
v_gene: TRBV2; d_gene: -; abundance: once; j_gene: TRBJ1-2; CDR3nt: TGTGCCACCCCGGGGAACTATGGCTACACCTTC; CDR3aa: CATPGNYGYTF
v_gene: TRBV7-2; d_gene: -; abundance: -; j_gene: TRBJ2-3; CDR3nt: TGTGCCAGCAGCCCCTCCCCGGGACGAACGCAGTATTTT; CDR3aa: CASSPSPGRTQYF
v_gene: TRBV28; d_gene: TRBD1; abundance: once; j_gene: TRBJ2-7; CDR3nt: TGTGCCAGCAGTCCTAGGGGGACAGGGTCGTTTTACGAGCAGTACTTC; CDR3aa: CASSPRGTGSFYEQYF
v_gene: TRBV7-9; d_gene: -; abundance: -; j_gene: TRBJ2-7; CDR3nt: TGTGCCAGCAGCAGGGGGGAGACAGGACCCTACGAGCAGTACTTC; CDR3aa: CASSRGETGPYEQYF